Shown below are 2 T cell receptor beta chains from a single sample sequenced in a study of T cell changes during pregnancy in multiple sclerosis. Sequencing was performed with immunoSEQ multiplex PCR; in TCRdb, only in-frame clones are kept and a portion is missing. The table lists about 20,000 clones, about 83% of them singletons. Sequencing used CD8+ T cells from peripheral blood mononuclear cells, obtained after pregnancy. Source of these receptors: a female donor with multiple sclerosis, enrolled in a pregnancy study.

The chain has TRBV6-5 and TRBJ2-7; possible D gene TRBD2, 6 bases. The CDR3 sequence is 16 residues long. Looked up from germline, CDR1 is MNHEY and CDR2 is SVGAGI. V was shortened by 2 bases and J by 3 bases, with 17 bases between the two germline ends. The DNA for the CDR3 is TGTGCCAGCAGTTACAGTCAGGGACGGAGGGTCTACGAGCAGTACTTC. Protein product: CASSYSQGRRVYEQYF.

V and J are TRBV11-2 and TRBJ1-3, with TRBD1 as a possible D gene (5 bases). V shed 4 bases and J shed 0 bases, with 13 bases lying between them. Germline V CDR1 and CDR2: SGHAT, FQNNGV. The CDR3 runs to 16 residues. As DNA, the CDR3 is TGTGCCAGCAGCTCTGGGGCTCCTCGCTCTGGAAACACCATATATTTT. Translating it yields CASSSGAPRSGNTIYF.